The sequence of this T cell receptor beta chain was determined in a study of cytomegalovirus exposure and HLA in healthy donors. General study findings and limits: The authors enumerated over 150 TCR beta chains as linked to cytomegalovirus.

This clone was recorded a few times. The antigen remains unidentified. 60 Vbeta and 13 Jbeta primers were used in PCR. Here immunoSEQ multiplex PCR was the method, and the copy in TCRdb shows in-frame clones only, minus some. The repertoire includes roughly 130,000 clones, approximately 74% of them detected once, and roughly 4.5% sits in the top ten. CDR1 SGHNT and CDR2 YENEEA come from the germline V gene. V lost 5 bases and J lost 1, with 11 bases in between. The CDR3 has 14 residues. Though probably carrying unrecorded immune exposures, donors were nominally healthy at sampling. V and J are TRBV11-3 and TRBJ2-5, with a possible D match to TRBD2 (5 bases). The TCR was taken from a man aged 18 to 35 in good health and CMV-seropositive. The sample consisted of PBMCs. CDR3 region: CASSERNGQETQYF. The CDR3 DNA sequence: TGTGCCAGCAGCGAGCGGAACGGCCAAGAGACCCAGTACTTC.